The clone carrying this T cell receptor beta chain showed up just once. The same CDR3 also results from other DNA sequences found in this sample. The sample belongs to a study of T cell changes during pregnancy in multiple sclerosis. The CDR3 contains 14 residues. V was cut by 0 bases and J by 5 bases, with 11 bases left in between. Germline V gives CDR1 SGHRS, CDR2 YFSETQ. Clones were sequenced by immunoSEQ multiplex PCR, and TCRdb holds only the in-frame ones, with some missing. The sample includes tens of thousands of clones, approximately 90% of them seen just once. This chain joins TRBV5-1 and TRBJ2-5, with a possible D match to TRBD1 (5 bases). This clonotype originated in a female donor with multiple sclerosis, enrolled in a pregnancy study. Sequencing was performed on peripheral blood, taken in the third trimester of pregnancy. Written as DNA, the CDR3 is TGCGCCAGCAGCTTGGAAGGGGCAGGCGAGACCCAGTACTTC. This sequence encodes CASSLEGAGETQYF.